Described below is a single T cell receptor beta chain sequence and its context. The antigen remains undetermined. This sample stems from a study of multiple sclerosis patients with progressive multifocal leukoencephalopathy. General study findings and limits: Whether JC virus or general immunocompromise explains the findings remained unclear.

Sample time point: time of PML onset. PML was confirmed by JC virus DNA in cerebrospinal fluid. After 16 to 56 months on natalizumab, the natalizumab-treated patients developed PML. All patients had prior interferon beta, and all PML patients were female. Germline CDR1 reads LGHNA; CDR2 reads YNFKEQ. V was clipped by 4 bases and J by 3 bases; unmatched bases: 8. The CDR3 covers 18 residues. Only in-frame clones appear in the TCRdb table, and some are missing; sequencing was by immunoSEQ multiplex PCR. The sample carries about 30,000 clones, approximately 85% recorded once. This clonotype originated in a woman under 40 with progressive multifocal leukoencephalopathy. The gene calls are TRBV4-2 and TRBJ2-6, with TRBD2 matching over 11 bases. Sequences were derived from PBMCs, sampled from a patient treated with natalizumab. The CDR3: CASSPTGLAGGGANVLTF. The DNA for the CDR3 is TGTGCCAGCAGCCCCACCGGACTAGCGGGTGGTGGGGCCAACGTCCTGACTTTC.